What follows are 30 T cell receptor beta chains derived from one specimen sequenced in a study of control samples from healthy donors and cancer patients. The data were produced by immunoSEQ multiplex PCR, yet TCRdb's version contains in-frame clones alone and is incomplete. The sample includes 63,000 or so clones, roughly 89% of them seen just once. The sample was PBMCs. These receptor sequences come from a man in his 60s with colorectal cancer.

J is TRBJ1-2 and V is TRBV18; the D is unclear. From germline, CDR1 is KGHSH and CDR2 LQKENI. The V and J ends lost 0 bases and 2 bases respectively, with 13 bases between them. This CDR3 has 16 amino acids. Here the CDR3 DNA reads TGTGCCAGCTCACCACCGGGAGGGAGTAAGAACTATGGCTACACCTTC. Translated, it gives CASSPPGGSKNYGYTF. The full variable domain, in which reference TRBV18 and TRBJ1-2 provide the parts outside the CDR3, is NAGVMQNPRHLVRRRGQEARLRCSPMKGHSHVYWYRQLPEEGLKFMVYLQKENIIDESGMPKERFSAEFPKEGPSILRIQQVVRGDSAAYFCASSPPGGSKNYGYTFGSGTRLTVV.

The J gene is TRBJ1-1, the V gene TRBV19; unclear D gene. V was trimmed by 7 bases and J by 1 base, leaving 16 bases between them. The CDR3 contains 15 residues. Per germline, CDR1 LNHDA and CDR2 SQIVND (reference sequence). The CDR3 sequence is CASTRGGSRNTEAFF. The CDR3 DNA follows: TGTGCCAGTACTAGAGGCGGCAGCCGGAACACTGAAGCTTTCTTT.

The CDR3 sequence is CASSAVARGNEQFF. The CDR3, as DNA: TGCGCCAGCAGCGCGGTGGCCAGGGGCAATGAGCAGTTCTTC. This chain uses TRBV5-1 with TRBJ2-1; D perhaps matches TRBD1 (6 bases). This CDR3 has 14 residues. Germline CDR1 reads SGHRS; CDR2 reads YFSETQ. Trimming stripped 4 bases from V and 6 bases from J, with 14 bases between.

V usage is TRBV10-1 and J usage is TRBJ1-1; perhaps TRBD1 as D (6 bases). Germline V gene sequence: CDR1 WNHNN, CDR2 SYGVQD (reference sequence). Trimming pared 6 bases from V and 1 base from J, leaving 9 bases between. The CDR3 runs to 13 residues. Written as DNA, the CDR3 is TGCGCCAGCAGAAACAGGGAGAACACTGAAGCTTTCTTT. This encodes CASRNRENTEAFF.

This chain joins TRBV11-3 and TRBJ2-3, with TRBD2 identical over 11 bases. CDR3 length equals 17 residues. Per the germline V gene, CDR1 is SGHNT and CDR2 is YENEEA. Trimming cost V 5 bases and J 3 bases; bases outside gene matches: 10. CDR3 in DNA: TGTGCCAGCAGCCCATTGACTAGCGGGGCAGCGACAGATACGCAGTATTTT. Its protein product is CASSPLTSGAATDTQYF.

V gene TRBV7-6 combines with J gene TRBJ2-1, with TRBD2 identical over 8 bases. Trimming cost V 8 bases and J 3 bases; bases outside gene matches: 12. Germline V lookup: CDR1 SGHVS, CDR2 FNYEAQ. This CDR3 has 16 residues. The CDR3 here is CASGGRQRGSYNEQFF. CDR3 sequence (DNA): TGTGCCAGCGGGGGTCGTCAGCGGGGGAGCTACAATGAGCAGTTCTTC.

This rearrangement joins TRBV3-1 (or the pseudogene TRBV3-2) to TRBJ2-5, with 9 positions matching TRBD2. Germline CDR1 LGHDT, CDR2 YNNKEL (reference sequence). CDR3 length: 15 residues. J was trimmed by 5 bases and V by 5 bases; bases with no gene match: 9. This CDR3 reads CASSVRLAVRETQYF. CDR3 sequence (DNA): TGTGCCAGCAGCGTGCGACTAGCGGTCCGGGAGACCCAGTACTTC.

This clone was found once. The chain uses TRBV7-6 and TRBJ2-5; D gene ambiguous. The V gene lost 5 bases and the J gene lost 5 bases, with 12 bases spanning the gap. Germline-derived CDR1 and CDR2 are SGHVS and FNYEAQ. The CDR3 length is 13 residues. CDR3 in amino acids: CASSRDFGETQYF. CDR3 DNA sequence: TGTGCCAGCAGCAGGGATTTCGGGGAGACCCAGTACTTC.

The chain couples TRBV9 to TRBJ2-1; TRBD1 is a possible D gene (7 bases). The CDR3 loop spans 15 amino acids. Looked up from germline, CDR1 is SGDLS and CDR2 is YYNGEE. V was pared by 3 bases and J by 3 bases, with 13 bases between. This chain's CDR3 is CASSARQGGYNEQFF. CDR3 coding DNA: TGTGCCAGCAGCGCCAGACAGGGAGGCTACAATGAGCAGTTCTTC.

The chain is built from TRBV4-3 and TRBJ1-1; 7 nucleotides line up with TRBD1. CDR1 and CDR2 from the germline V gene are LGHNA and YSLEER. Trimming cost V 4 bases and J 4 bases; bases outside gene matches: 9. The CDR3 totals 15 residues. The CDR3 region has the DNA TGCGCCAGCAGCCTAAATACAGGGGTGGGCACTGAAGCTTTCTTT. Translated, it gives CASSLNTGVGTEAFF.

This sequence joins TRBV5-4 and TRBJ2-2; 8 bases match TRBD2. Germline V gives CDR1 SGHNT, CDR2 YYREEE (reference sequence). This CDR3 has 17 amino acids. V lost 4 bases and J lost 4; bases outside the gene matches: 12. The CDR3 protein is CASSPRGGGGSTGELFF. The CDR3 DNA sequence: TGTGCCAGCAGCCCCCGGGGGGGAGGAGGTTCCACCGGGGAGCTGTTTTTT. Supplemented by reference TRBV5-4 and TRBJ2-2, the full variable domain reads ETGVTQSPTHLIKTRGQQVTLRCSSQSGHNTVSWYQQALGQGPQFIFQYYREEENGRGNFPPRFSGLQFPNYSSELNVNALELDDSALYLCASSPRGGGGSTGELFFGEGSRLTVL.

The V gene is TRBV4-2, the J gene TRBJ2-7; unclear D gene. Germline assignment: CDR1 LGHNA and CDR2 YNFKEQ. Between the trimmed V and J ends, which lost 0 bases and 4 bases, there was a span of 25 bases. The CDR3 consists of 19 residues. CDR3 region: CASSQEGWLWFPVSYEQYF. In DNA, the CDR3 is TGTGCCAGCAGCCAAGAAGGGTGGTTGTGGTTCCCCGTTTCTTACGAGCAGTACTTC.

V usage is TRBV2 and J usage is TRBJ1-1; D unclear. The CDR3 loop spans 14 amino acids. V lost 9 bases, J lost 1 base, and 15 bases lay in between. Germline-derived CDR1 and CDR2 are SNHLY and FYNNEI. This CDR3 reads CARGREDGNTEAFF. DNA of the CDR3: TGTGCCAGAGGGAGGGAAGATGGGAACACTGAAGCTTTCTTT.

In this sample, this clone turned up once. This chain links TRBV4-2 with TRBJ2-1; D unresolved. V was trimmed by 1 base and J by 4 bases, leaving 2 bases between them. The CDR3 has 12 residues. The germline gives CDR1 LGHNA, CDR2 YNFKEQ. The CDR3 here is CASSQAYNEQFF. The CDR3 DNA sequence: TGTGCCAGCAGCCAAGCTTACAATGAGCAGTTCTTC.

This chain uses TRBV7-2 with TRBJ2-5; TRBD2 agrees at 13 bases. The V gene's germline CDR1 is SGHTA and CDR2 FQGNSA. The CDR3 has 14 residues. The ends lost 8 bases at V and 5 bases at J; junction bases unmatched: 5. The CDR3 reads CASSGTSGVETQYF. In nucleotides, the CDR3 is TGTGCCAGCTCCGGGACTAGCGGGGTTGAGACCCAGTACTTC.

This chain uses TRBV25-1 with TRBJ1-2, with D unclear. Trimming left V 1 base short and J 4 bases short, with 13 bases between. The CDR3 loop spans 15 amino acids. Germline V gene sequence: CDR1 MGHDK, CDR2 SYGVNS. The DNA for the CDR3 is TGTGCCAGCAGTGAATTGGGCGGCGAGCGCTATGGCTACACCTTC. Translated, it gives CASSELGGERYGYTF.

This rearrangement joins TRBV7-6 to TRBJ2-5; 11 nucleotides match TRBD2. Looked up from germline, CDR1 is SGHVS and CDR2 is FNYEAQ. The CDR3 contains 16 residues. V lost 5 bases and J lost 1; bases outside the gene matches: 6. CDR3 coding DNA: TGTGCCAGCAGCCGAGAGGGACTAGCGGTCCAAGAGACCCAGTACTTC. Translated: CASSREGLAVQETQYF.

Regarding this clone: Other DNA sequences in the sample encode the same CDR3. This chain joins TRBV11-2 and TRBJ2-5; weak D call: TRBD1 (6 bases). The germline V gene has CDR1 SGHAT and CDR2 FQNNGV. Between the trimmed V and J ends, which lost 1 base and 5 bases, there was a span of 14 bases. This CDR3 contains 15 residues. The CDR3 coding sequence is TGTGCCAGCAGCTTAGGGGGGCGAGACTGGGAGACCCAGTACTTC. Its protein product is CASSLGGRDWETQYF.

J is TRBJ1-5 and V is TRBV3-1 (or the pseudogene TRBV3-2); no clear D. The germline V gene has CDR1 LGHDT and CDR2 YNNKEL (reference sequence). Trimming cost V 3 bases and J 3 bases, with 6 bases left between them. This CDR3 has 13 residues. DNA for the CDR3: TGTGCCAGCAGCCAGGGCACCAATCAGCCCCAGCATTTT. Translation gives CASSQGTNQPQHF.

The V and J genes are TRBV10-3 and TRBJ2-2; unclear D gene. Trimming left V 3 bases short and J 5 bases short, with 4 bases between. The germline V gene encodes CDR1 ENHRY and CDR2 SYGVKD. The CDR3 spans 12 residues. The CDR3 nucleotides read TGTGCCATCAGTGATTATACCGGGGAGCTGTTTTTT. Amino acid sequence: CAISDYTGELFF.

The J gene is TRBJ1-3, the V gene TRBV4-1; TRBD1 aligns across 9 bases. With V trimmed by 4 bases and J by 2 bases, 6 bases remained unmatched. CDR1 and CDR2 from the germline V gene are MGHRA and YSYEKL. The CDR3 is made up of 16 amino acids. The CDR3 reads CASSPRGDRAGNTIYF. In DNA form, the CDR3 reads TGCGCCAGCAGCCCGAGGGGGGACAGGGCTGGAAACACCATATATTTT.

The rearrangement uses TRBV2 and TRBJ2-5; 7 bases agree with TRBD1. Germline V gives CDR1 SNHLY, CDR2 FYNNEI. The CDR3 has 13 residues. The V segment lost 6 bases and the J segment 2 bases; nucleotides outside the gene matches: 3. The DNA for the CDR3 is TGTGCCAGCAGGTACAGGGGACAAGAGACCCAGTACTTC. Its protein product is CASRYRGQETQYF. Drawing the rest from reference TRBV2 and TRBJ2-5, the complete variable domain is EPEVTQTPSHQVTQMGQEVILRCVPISNHLYFYWYRQILGQKVEFLVSFYNNEISEKSEIFDDQFSVERPDGSNFTLKIRSTKLEDSAMYFCASRYRGQETQYFGPGTRLLVL.

The gene calls are TRBV7-2 and TRBJ1-1; no clear D. CDR1 SGHTA and CDR2 FQGNSA come from the germline V gene. The CDR3 runs 11 residues. V lost 5 bases and J lost 6, with 7 bases in between. CDR3 protein: CASSRKAEAFF. The DNA for the CDR3 is TGTGCCAGCAGCCGGAAGGCTGAAGCTTTCTTT. Combining the CDR3 with reference TRBV7-2 and TRBJ1-1 gives the whole variable domain GAGVSQSPSNKVTEKGKDVELRCDPISGHTALYWYRQSLGQGLEFLIYFQGNSAPDKSGLPSDRFSAERTGGSVSTLTIQRTQQEDSAVYLCASSRKAEAFFGQGTRLTVV.

The chain carries TRBV13 and TRBJ1-2; TRBD1 aligns across 10 bases. Germline V lookup: CDR1 PRHDT, CDR2 FYEKMQ (reference sequence). The trim removed 0 bases at V and 4 bases at J, leaving 5 bases unmatched. CDR3 length: 16 residues. CDR3: CASSLGAWTGGYGYTF. The CDR3 coding sequence is TGTGCCAGCAGCTTAGGGGCGTGGACAGGGGGCTATGGCTACACCTTC.

The chain links TRBV28 to TRBJ2-4; tentative D call: TRBD2 (6 bases). From germline, CDR1 is MDHEN and CDR2 SYDVKM. Trimming stripped 3 bases from V and 7 bases from J, with 13 bases between. The CDR3 is 14 amino acids. CDR3 nucleotides: TGTGCCAGCAGTTTGGGTGTTGGGGGGAACATTCAGTACTTC. Its translation: CASSLGVGGNIQYF.

The rearrangement uses TRBV19 and TRBJ2-6; D remains unclear. Trimming pared 4 bases from V and 4 bases from J, leaving 14 bases between. There are 16 residues in the CDR3. Per the germline V gene, CDR1 is LNHDA and CDR2 is SQIVND (reference sequence). The CDR3 spells CASSRRPGSGANVLTF. In DNA, the CDR3 is TGTGCCAGTAGTAGACGACCCGGGTCCGGGGCCAACGTCCTGACTTTC.

This clone has a single count. This chain links TRBV27 with TRBJ2-1; D gene uncertain. The V end was cut by 6 bases, the J end by 0 bases, with 12 bases between. The CDR3 length is 15 residues. Looked up from germline, CDR1 is MNHEY and CDR2 is SMNVEV (reference sequence). The CDR3 coding sequence is TGTGCCAGCAGAGCCGACATCAGCTCCTACAATGAGCAGTTCTTC. Translated, it gives CASRADISSYNEQFF.

The chain combines TRBV2 with TRBJ2-5, with TRBD2 matching 8 bases. This CDR3 contains 15 residues. With 2 bases clipped from V and 5 bases from J, the junction kept 7 bases outside the gene matches. Germline assignment: CDR1 SNHLY and CDR2 FYNNEI. The CDR3 reads CASSERRASGETQYF. CDR3 nucleotide sequence: TGTGCCAGCAGTGAAAGGAGGGCTAGCGGGGAGACCCAGTACTTC.

The chain recombines TRBV10-3 with TRBJ1-1; the D gene is possibly TRBD1 (6 bases). Germline lookup yields CDR1 ENHRY and CDR2 SYGVKD. V lost 5 bases and J 1 base, leaving 11 bases between the germline ends. The CDR3 has 14 amino acids. As DNA, the CDR3 is TGTGCCATCAGTCACAGGGAGGAGAACACTGAAGCTTTCTTT. Its protein is CAISHREENTEAFF.

Only a few counts were recorded for this clone. This rearrangement joins TRBV2 to TRBJ1-5; D ambiguous. CDR1 SNHLY and CDR2 FYNNEI come from the germline V gene. Trimming took off 7 bases at V and 2 bases at J, with 15 bases between the two ends. The CDR3 is 15 amino acids. For the CDR3, the DNA is TGTGCCAGCAATGTGATGGAAAGGGGCAATCAGCCCCAGCATTTT. This gives the protein CASNVMERGNQPQHF.